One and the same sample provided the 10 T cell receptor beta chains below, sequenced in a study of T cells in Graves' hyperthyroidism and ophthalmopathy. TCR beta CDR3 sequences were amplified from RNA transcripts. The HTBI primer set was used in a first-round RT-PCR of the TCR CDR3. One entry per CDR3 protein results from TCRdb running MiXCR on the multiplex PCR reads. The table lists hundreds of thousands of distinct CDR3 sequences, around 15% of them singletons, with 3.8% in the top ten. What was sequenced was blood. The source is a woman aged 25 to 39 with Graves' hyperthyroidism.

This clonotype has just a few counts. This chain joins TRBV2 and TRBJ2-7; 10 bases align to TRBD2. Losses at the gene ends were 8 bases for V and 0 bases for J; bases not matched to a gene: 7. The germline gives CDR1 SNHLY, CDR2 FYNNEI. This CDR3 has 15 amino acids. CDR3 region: CASGGSGRASYEQYF. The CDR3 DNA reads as TGTGCCAGCGGCGGGAGCGGGAGGGCCTCCTACGAGCAGTACTTC.

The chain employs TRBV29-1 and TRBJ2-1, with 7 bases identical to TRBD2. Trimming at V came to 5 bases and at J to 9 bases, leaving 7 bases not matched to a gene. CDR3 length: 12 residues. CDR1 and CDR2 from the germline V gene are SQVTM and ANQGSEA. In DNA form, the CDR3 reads TGCAGCGTTCTGCGGGAGCAGGGTGAGCAGTTCTTC. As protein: CSVLREQGEQFF.

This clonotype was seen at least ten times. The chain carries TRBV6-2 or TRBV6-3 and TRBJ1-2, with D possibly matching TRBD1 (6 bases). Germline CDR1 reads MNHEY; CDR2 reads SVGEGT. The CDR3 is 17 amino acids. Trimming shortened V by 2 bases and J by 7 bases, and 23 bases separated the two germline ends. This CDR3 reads CASSYPPLIDRIRGYTF. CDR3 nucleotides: TGTGCCAGCAGTTACCCTCCCCTGATCGACAGGATCCGTGGCTACACCTTC.

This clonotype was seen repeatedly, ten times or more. CDR3 sequence reads: CATTTHRMINSPLHF. Here the CDR3 DNA reads TGTGCCACTACGACCCACAGGATGATTAATTCACCCCTCCACTTT. The genes are TRBV24-1 and TRBJ1-6; a weak D match, TRBD1 (5 bases). CDR1 and CDR2 (germline): KGHDR, SFDVKD. This CDR3 spans 15 amino acids. V lost 10 bases and J lost 6, with 18 bases in between.

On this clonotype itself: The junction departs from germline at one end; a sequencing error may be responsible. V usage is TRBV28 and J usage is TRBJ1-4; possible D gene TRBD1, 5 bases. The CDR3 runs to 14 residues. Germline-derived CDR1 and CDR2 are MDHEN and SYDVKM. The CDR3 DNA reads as TGTGCCATCAGTTTCGGGGGTACTAATGAAAAACTGTTTTTT. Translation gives CAISFGGTNEKLFF.

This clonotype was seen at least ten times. CDR3 nucleotide sequence: TGTGCCAGCAGTTTGACAGGGGAGGTTTCCAATGAGCAGTTCTTC. Translating it yields CASSLTGEVSNEQFF. V and J are TRBV28 and TRBJ2-1; 8 positions agree with TRBD1. The CDR3 sequence is 15 residues long. Looked up from germline, CDR1 is MDHEN and CDR2 is SYDVKM. Trimming took 3 bases from V and 6 from J; bases not matched to a gene: 7.

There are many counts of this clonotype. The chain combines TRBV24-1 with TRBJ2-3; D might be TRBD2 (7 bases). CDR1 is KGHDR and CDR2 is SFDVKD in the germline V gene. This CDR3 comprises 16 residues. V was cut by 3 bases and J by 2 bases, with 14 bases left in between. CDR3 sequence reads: CATSDAGAGNTDTQYF. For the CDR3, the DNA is TGTGCCACCAGTGATGCGGGGGCGGGGAACACAGATACGCAGTATTTT.

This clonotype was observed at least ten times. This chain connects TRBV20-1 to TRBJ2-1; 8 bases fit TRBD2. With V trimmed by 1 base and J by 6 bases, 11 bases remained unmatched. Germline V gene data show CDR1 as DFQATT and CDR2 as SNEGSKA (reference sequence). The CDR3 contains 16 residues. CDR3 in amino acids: CSARAVAGGRVNEQFF. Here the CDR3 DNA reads TGCAGTGCTAGAGCGGTGGCGGGAGGACGGGTCAATGAGCAGTTCTTC.

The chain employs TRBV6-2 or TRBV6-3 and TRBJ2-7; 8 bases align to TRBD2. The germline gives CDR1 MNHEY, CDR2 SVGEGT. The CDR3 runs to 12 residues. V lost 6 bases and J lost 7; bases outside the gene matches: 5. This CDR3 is CASSPTSEEQYF. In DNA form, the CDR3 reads TGTGCCAGCAGCCCGACTAGCGAAGAGCAGTACTTC.

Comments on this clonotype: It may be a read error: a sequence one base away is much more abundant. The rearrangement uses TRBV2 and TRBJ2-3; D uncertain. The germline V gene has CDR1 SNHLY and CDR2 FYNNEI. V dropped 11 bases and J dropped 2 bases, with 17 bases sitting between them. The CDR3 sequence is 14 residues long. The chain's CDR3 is CAGKKDIHTDTQYF. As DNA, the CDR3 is TGTGCCGGCAAGAAAGACATTCACACAGATACGCAGTATTTT.